The TCR beta chain described here comes from a study of vaccination and CD4 T cells after COVID-19. Findings and limits, study-wide: Although the median of SARS-CoV-2-reactive clonotypes rose from around 21 to 38, the change was not significant.

With respect to this clonotype: Antigen unknown.

Deletions cut 3 bases from V and 5 bases from J, with 13 bases between. CDR1 and CDR2 (germline): SEHNR, FQNEAQ (reference sequence). CDR3 length: 14 amino acids. Treatment denoted: approximately nine-day PBMC culture with coronavirus spike peptide pools or control peptides (ViraFEST assay). Those CD4+ T cells from the unexposed donor predate the COVID-19 pandemic (2011-2018). Antigen-specific T cells were expanded with peptide pools by ViraFEST, and TCRs were then sequenced. Negative selection separated CD4+ T cells from roughly ten-day cultures. The Oncomine TCR Beta short-read assay was applied to DNA of cultured CD4+ T cells. TCRdb re-called the PCR reads through MiXCR, storing one row per CDR3 protein. Of some 7,000 distinct CDR3 sequences in the sample, 35% were seen once.

The chain recombines TRBV7-9 with TRBJ2-5; D might be TRBD2 (6 bases). Input material: CD4+ T cells from blood, cultured in vitro. The receptor was isolated from a human donor in good health. CDR3 nucleotide sequence: TGTGCCAGCAGCTTGATAACTAGCAGGGAGACCCAGTACTTC. Amino acid sequence: CASSLITSRETQYF. The full variable domain, rest sourced from reference TRBV7-9 and TRBJ2-5, is DTGVSQNPRHKITKRGQNVTFRCDPISEHNRLYWYRQTLGQGPEFLTYFQNEAQLEKSRLLSDRFSAERPKGSFSTLEIQRTEQGDSAMYLCASSLITSRETQYFGPGTRLLVL.